The rows below give T cell receptor beta chains drawn from one sample of a study of T cells after yellow fever vaccination. TCRdb reprocessed the 5' RACE reads via MiXCR and lists one record per CDR3 protein. The sample includes some 560,000 distinct CDR3 sequences, about a fifth of them seen just once. The input for sequencing was PBMCs, taken 15 days after the yellow fever booster vaccination. The receptors shown here come from a man aged 25-45 years who received the YFV17D yellow fever vaccine. Each CDR3 is given with its conserved first and last residue. Each record gives: V gene, J gene, clone size, D gene, CDR3 DNA, CDR3 protein. D genes are given only for firm matches. Clone size is shown for a subset of rows, as once, few, many or a class of expanded clone.

V gene: TRBV5-6; J gene: TRBJ1-2; clone size: -; D gene: TRBD1; CDR3 DNA: TGTGCCAGCAGCGCACGGACAGGGGATGGCTACACCTTC; CDR3 protein: CASSARTGDGYTF
V gene: TRBV7-2; J gene: TRBJ2-7; clone size: few; D gene: TRBD1; CDR3 DNA: TGTGCCAGCAGGGCCGGGACAGTGGGGTACGAGCAGTACTTC; CDR3 protein: CASRAGTVGYEQYF
V gene: TRBV3-1; J gene: TRBJ2-1; clone size: -; D gene: -; CDR3 DNA: TGTGCCAGCAGCCAACCAAACAGGGATATCAATGAGCAGTTCTTC; CDR3 protein: CASSQPNRDINEQFF
V gene: TRBV6-2/TRBV6-3; J gene: TRBJ2-1; clone size: -; D gene: -; CDR3 DNA: TGTGCCAGCCATCGGGCATCCTACAATGAGCAGTTCTTC; CDR3 protein: CASHRASYNEQFF
V gene: TRBV5-5; J gene: TRBJ1-3; clone size: -; D gene: -; CDR3 DNA: TGTGCCAGCAGTGAGGGCAGAAACACCATATATTTT; CDR3 protein: CASSEGRNTIYF
V gene: TRBV20-1; J gene: TRBJ2-5; clone size: -; D gene: -; CDR3 DNA: TGCAGTGCTAGTCAAACTTCCCCCGAGACCCAGTACTTC; CDR3 protein: CSASQTSPETQYF
V gene: TRBV7-2; J gene: TRBJ2-2; clone size: few; D gene: TRBD1; CDR3 DNA: TGTGCCAGCTCCGACAGGGGCGCCACCGGGGAGCTGTTTTTT; CDR3 protein: CASSDRGATGELFF
V gene: TRBV10-2; J gene: TRBJ2-5; clone size: few; D gene: -; CDR3 DNA: TGCGCCAGCAGTGGGCCGCTTCCAGAGACCCAGTACTTC; CDR3 protein: CASSGPLPETQYF
V gene: TRBV20-1; J gene: TRBJ2-2; clone size: few; D gene: TRBD1; CDR3 DNA: TGCAGTGCTAGGCCACCGGGACAGGGTTTACCGGGGACCGGGGAGCTGTTTTTT; CDR3 protein: CSARPPGQGLPGTGELFF
V gene: TRBV4-3; J gene: TRBJ2-7; clone size: -; D gene: -; CDR3 DNA: TGCGCCAGCAGCCAAGAGTTCAGGGGGGCGTACGAGCAGTACTTC; CDR3 protein: CASSQEFRGAYEQYF
V gene: TRBV5-4; J gene: TRBJ2-3; clone size: -; D gene: -; CDR3 DNA: TGTGCCAGCAGCTTGGGCGGGATTACCACAGATACGCAGTATTTT; CDR3 protein: CASSLGGITTDTQYF
V gene: TRBV7-3; J gene: TRBJ1-1; clone size: -; D gene: TRBD1; CDR3 DNA: TGTGCCAGCAGCGCCGCCGGGACAGGGTCTGAAGCTTTCTTT; CDR3 protein: CASSAAGTGSEAFF
V gene: TRBV27; J gene: TRBJ2-5; clone size: few; D gene: -; CDR3 DNA: TGTGCCAGCAGTTCCACCTTAAGTCAAGAGACCCAGTACTTC; CDR3 protein: CASSSTLSQETQYF
V gene: TRBV20-1; J gene: TRBJ2-7; clone size: -; D gene: TRBD1; CDR3 DNA: TGCAGTGCCCTAGGACAGGGCGGGTACGAGCAGTACTTC; CDR3 protein: CSALGQGGYEQYF
V gene: TRBV7-9; J gene: TRBJ2-7; clone size: -; D gene: TRBD2; CDR3 DNA: TGTGCCAGCAGCCTAAGCGGGAGTGGCTACGAGCAGTACTTC; CDR3 protein: CASSLSGSGYEQYF
V gene: TRBV20-1; J gene: TRBJ2-1; clone size: -; D gene: -; CDR3 DNA: TGCAGTGTCCCGAGACACACCAATGAGCAGTTCTTC; CDR3 protein: CSVPRHTNEQFF
V gene: TRBV5-1; J gene: TRBJ2-1; clone size: -; D gene: TRBD2; CDR3 DNA: TGCGCCAGCAGCGCCGCCAGAGGTATGGCGGGAGGGTACAATGAGCAGTTCTTC; CDR3 protein: CASSAARGMAGGYNEQFF
V gene: TRBV20-1; J gene: TRBJ2-3; clone size: -; D gene: TRBD2; CDR3 DNA: TGCAGTGCTAGCCCGCTAGCGGGAGGGCCGGATACGCAGTATTTT; CDR3 protein: CSASPLAGGPDTQYF
V gene: TRBV5-1; J gene: TRBJ1-1; clone size: -; D gene: -; CDR3 DNA: TGCGCCAGCGCCAGGGGAGTCGGCATGAACACTGAAGCTTTCTTT; CDR3 protein: CASARGVGMNTEAFF
V gene: TRBV20-1; J gene: TRBJ2-5; clone size: -; D gene: -; CDR3 DNA: TGCAGTGCTAGTCGAGCCCTATCGGAGACCCAGTACTTC; CDR3 protein: CSASRALSETQYF
V gene: TRBV10-3; J gene: TRBJ2-1; clone size: once; D gene: -; CDR3 DNA: TGTGCCACCACGACCGAGGCCGATTACAATGAGCAGTTCTTC; CDR3 protein: CATTTEADYNEQFF
V gene: TRBV7-9; J gene: TRBJ2-2; clone size: -; D gene: -; CDR3 DNA: TGTGCCAGCAGCTTTCTTGGACTGAACACCGGGGAGCTGTTTTTT; CDR3 protein: CASSFLGLNTGELFF
V gene: TRBV7-8; J gene: TRBJ1-1; clone size: few; D gene: -; CDR3 DNA: TGTGCCAGCAGCTTAGGAGAGGTCGCTGAAGCTTTCTTT; CDR3 protein: CASSLGEVAEAFF
V gene: TRBV11-1; J gene: TRBJ1-4; clone size: -; D gene: -; CDR3 DNA: TGTGCCAGCAGCGAACAGGGAGAAGGGGAAAAACTGTTTTTT; CDR3 protein: CASSEQGEGEKLFF